What follows describes a single T cell receptor (beta chain). This specimen belongs to a study of cytomegalovirus exposure and HLA in healthy donors. Primers for the PCR totalled 60 Vbeta and 13 Jbeta. Only in-frame clones appear in the TCRdb table, and some are missing; sequencing was by immunoSEQ multiplex PCR. Among fewer than 200,000 clones listed, approximately 75% were seen once. The receptor comes from a young man in good health and CMV-seropositive. Sequencing was carried out using PBMCs.

DNA for the CDR3: TGTGCCAGCAGACCGGGACTAGCTCGAGACGAGCAGTACTTC. It translates to CASRPGLARDEQYF. The chain recombines TRBV2 with TRBJ2-7; 9 nucleotides match TRBD2. Germline CDR1 reads SNHLY; CDR2 reads FYNNEI. CDR3 length: 14 residues. V lost 6 bases, J lost 5 bases, and 8 bases stayed unmatched.